The clone carrying this T cell receptor beta chain was seen more than once but under ten times. The antigen remains unidentified. TCRdb's copy holds only in-frame clones and misses some; the assay was immunoSEQ multiplex PCR. The table records roughly 41,000 clones, around two thirds of them present only once. Trimming stripped 0 bases from V and 3 bases from J, with 9 bases between. CDR3 length equals 15 residues. Germline CDR1 reads MNHEY; CDR2 reads SMNVEV (reference sequence). The data stem from a study of vaccination effects on CD4 cells after COVID-19. The wider study: Researchers obtained post-vaccine samples at a median of 72 days past the second dose. Every well got fewer than 2.5 million PBMC, which were grown with about 10 IU/ml IL-2 and around 10 ug/ml peptides.

Culture proceeded for 10 days, and CD4+ T cells were then isolated. Either the mRNA-1273 or the BNT162b2 vaccine was given to participants as two doses. Vaccinated recipients, who were negative for nucleocapsid antibodies, had no history of SARS-CoV-2 infection. Cells had half their medium changed to IL-2 medium on days 3 and 7. The sample in question was CD4+ T cells from PBMCs cultured without peptide, obtained after COVID-19 vaccination. The receptor was derived from a human donor who received a COVID-19 vaccine. The gene calls are TRBV27 and TRBJ1-5; D remains ambiguous. Written as DNA, the CDR3 is TGTGCCAGCAGTTTATCGTACCTGTACAATCAGCCCCAGCATTTT. It yields the protein CASSLSYLYNQPQHF.